These 5 T cell receptor beta chains were sequenced from one sample in a study of OX40 agonist ivuxolimab in advanced cancers. Profiling relied on immunoSEQ multiplex PCR, and the TCRdb table lists in-frame clones only, not all of them. The table records fewer than 50,000 clones, around 90% of them present only once. The sequences come from CD4+ or CD8+ T cells sorted from blood, collected in a trial of the OX40 agonist ivuxolimab. The source of these receptors is an adult with an advanced solid tumor such as melanoma, head and neck, liver or kidney cancer.

The gene calls are TRBV7-3 and TRBJ2-7, with TRBD1 matching 9 bases. The V segment lost 6 bases and the J segment 5 bases; nucleotides outside the gene matches: 8. This CDR3 comprises 14 residues. Germline V gives CDR1 SGHTA, CDR2 FQGTGA. Here the CDR3 DNA reads TGTGCCAGCAGTCGCCCGGGACAGGGCGACGAGCAGTACTTC. It translates to CASSRPGQGDEQYF.

The genes are TRBV4-3 and TRBJ1-2; D is uncertain. CDR3 length equals 16 residues. With 0 bases removed from V and 2 bases from J, the gap between germline ends came to 13 bases. CDR1 is LGHNA and CDR2 is YSLEER in the germline V gene. CDR3 DNA: TGCGCCAGCAGCCAAGATTTAAACGAAATAAACTATGGCTACACCTTC. Residues: CASSQDLNEINYGYTF.

This chain connects TRBV6-5 to TRBJ2-5; D tentatively reads TRBD1 or TRBD2 (6 bases each). The germline V gene has CDR1 MNHEY and CDR2 SVGAGI. The length of the CDR3 is 15 residues. V was trimmed by 0 bases and J by 5 bases, leaving 13 bases between them. CDR3 DNA: TGTGCCAGCAGTTACTCGTGGGGGGCTTGGGAGACCCAGTACTTC. This translates into CASSYSWGAWETQYF.

The chain recombines TRBV15 with TRBJ2-2, with D tentatively TRBD1 (6 bases). This CDR3 region has 16 residues. V was clipped by 0 bases and J by 2 bases, with 10 bases between them. In germline, CDR1 is LNHNV, CDR2 YYDKDF (reference sequence). The CDR3, as DNA: TGTGCCACCAGCAGAGATCAGGGGCCCAACACCGGGGAGCTGTTTTTT. Encoded protein: CATSRDQGPNTGELFF.

CDR3 nucleotide sequence: TGCAGCGTCGTTTGGACAGGTAAGTACGTC. Protein sequence: CSVVWTGKYV. The rearrangement uses TRBV29-1 and TRBJ2-7; 7 nucleotides agree with TRBD1. Per the germline V gene, CDR1 is SQVTM and CDR2 is ANQGSEA. The V gene end was trimmed by 6 bases and the J gene end by 11 bases; junction bases not matched to a gene: 7. This CDR3 comprises 10 residues.